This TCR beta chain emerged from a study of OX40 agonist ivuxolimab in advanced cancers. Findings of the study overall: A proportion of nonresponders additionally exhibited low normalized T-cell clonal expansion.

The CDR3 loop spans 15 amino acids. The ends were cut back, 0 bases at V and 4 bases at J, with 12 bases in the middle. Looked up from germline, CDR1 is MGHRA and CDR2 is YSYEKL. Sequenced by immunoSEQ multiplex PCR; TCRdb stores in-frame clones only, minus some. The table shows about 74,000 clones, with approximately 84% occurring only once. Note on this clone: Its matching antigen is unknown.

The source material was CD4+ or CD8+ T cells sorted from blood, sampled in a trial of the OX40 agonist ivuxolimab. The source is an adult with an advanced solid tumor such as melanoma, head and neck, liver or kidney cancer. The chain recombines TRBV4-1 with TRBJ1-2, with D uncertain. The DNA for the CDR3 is TGCGCCAGCAGCCAAGACCGTTCAGCTTTCTATGGCTACACCTTC. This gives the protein CASSQDRSAFYGYTF.